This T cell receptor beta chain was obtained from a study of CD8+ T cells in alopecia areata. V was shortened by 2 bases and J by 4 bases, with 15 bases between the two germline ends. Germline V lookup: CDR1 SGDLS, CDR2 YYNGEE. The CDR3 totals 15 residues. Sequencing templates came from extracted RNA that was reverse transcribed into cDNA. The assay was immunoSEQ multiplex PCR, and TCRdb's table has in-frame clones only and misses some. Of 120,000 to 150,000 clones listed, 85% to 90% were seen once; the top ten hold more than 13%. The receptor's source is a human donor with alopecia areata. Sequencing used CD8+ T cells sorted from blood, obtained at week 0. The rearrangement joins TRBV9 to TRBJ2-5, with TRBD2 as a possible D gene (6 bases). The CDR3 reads CASSVYGTSGETQYF. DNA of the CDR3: TGTGCCAGCAGCGTTTACGGGACTTCGGGAGAGACCCAGTACTTC.